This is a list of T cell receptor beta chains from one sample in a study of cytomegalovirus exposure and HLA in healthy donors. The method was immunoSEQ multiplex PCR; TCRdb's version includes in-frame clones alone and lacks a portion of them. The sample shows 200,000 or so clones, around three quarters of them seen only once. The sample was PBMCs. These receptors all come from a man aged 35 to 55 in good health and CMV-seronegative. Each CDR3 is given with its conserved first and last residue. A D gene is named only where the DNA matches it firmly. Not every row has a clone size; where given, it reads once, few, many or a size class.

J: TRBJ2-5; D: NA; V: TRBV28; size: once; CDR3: CASSPNQETQYF; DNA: TGTGCCAGCAGCCCCAACCAAGAGACCCAGTACTTC
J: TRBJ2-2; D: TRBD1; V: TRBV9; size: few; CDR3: CASSVALDRADTGELFF; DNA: TGTGCCAGCAGCGTAGCTCTTGACAGGGCGGACACCGGGGAGCTGTTTTTT
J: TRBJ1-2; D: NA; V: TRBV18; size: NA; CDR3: CASSNSRGERGYTF; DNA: TGTGCCAGCTCAAACTCACGGGGTGAACGGGGCTACACCTTC
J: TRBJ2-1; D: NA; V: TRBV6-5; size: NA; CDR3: CASSYRGTEDEQFF; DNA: TGTGCCAGCAGTTACCGGGGAACCGAGGATGAGCAGTTCTTC
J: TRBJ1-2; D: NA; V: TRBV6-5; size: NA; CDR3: CASSYSDTANYGYTF; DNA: TGTGCCAGCAGTTACTCGGACACAGCTAACTATGGCTACACCTTC
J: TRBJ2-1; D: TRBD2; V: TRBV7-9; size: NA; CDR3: CASSFLSGTNDEQFF; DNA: TGTGCCAGCAGCTTCCTTAGCGGGACCAACGATGAGCAGTTCTTC
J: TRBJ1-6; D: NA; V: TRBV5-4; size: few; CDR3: CASTLRGGADNSPLHF; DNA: TGTGCCAGCACTCTACGCGGGGGGGCTGATAATTCACCCCTCCACTTT
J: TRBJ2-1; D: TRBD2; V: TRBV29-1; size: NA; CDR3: CSVQSGNAYNEQFF; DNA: TGCAGCGTCCAAAGCGGGAACGCCTACAATGAGCAGTTCTTC
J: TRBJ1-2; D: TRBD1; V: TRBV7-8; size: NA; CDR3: CASSLAAPPGQGLFYTF; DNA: TGTGCCAGCAGCTTAGCGGCCCCCCCGGGACAGGGGCTTTTTTACACCTTC
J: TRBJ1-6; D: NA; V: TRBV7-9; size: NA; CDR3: CASSFKVDGSPLHF; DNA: TGTGCCAGCAGCTTTAAGGTCGACGGGTCACCCCTCCACTTT
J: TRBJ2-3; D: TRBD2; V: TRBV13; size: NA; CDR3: CASSWGGSTDTQYF; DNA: TGTGCCAGCAGCTGGGGGGGAAGCACAGATACGCAGTATTTT
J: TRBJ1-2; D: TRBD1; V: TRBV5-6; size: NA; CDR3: CASSRGQGLGGYTF; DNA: TGTGCCAGCAGCAGAGGACAGGGATTAGGTGGCTACACCTTC
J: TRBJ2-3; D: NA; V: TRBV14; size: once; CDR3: CASSQLLEVDTQYF; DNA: TGTGCCAGCAGCCAACTCCTAGAGGTCGATACGCAGTATTTT
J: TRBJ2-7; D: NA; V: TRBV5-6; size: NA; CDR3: CASSLHTGTPLEQYF; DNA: TGTGCCAGCAGCTTACACACCGGGACTCCCCTCGAGCAGTACTTC
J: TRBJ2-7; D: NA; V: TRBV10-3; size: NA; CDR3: CAISDPGFSIEQYF; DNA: TGTGCCATCAGTGACCCAGGGTTTTCAATCGAGCAGTACTTC
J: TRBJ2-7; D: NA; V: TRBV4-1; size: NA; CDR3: CASSQGYGMWGEQYF; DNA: TGCGCCAGCAGCCAAGGCTACGGGATGTGGGGTGAGCAGTACTTC
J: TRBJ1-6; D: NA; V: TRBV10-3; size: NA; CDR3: CAISESLAAPLHF; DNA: TGTGCCATCAGTGAATCCCTGGCGGCACCCCTCCACTTT
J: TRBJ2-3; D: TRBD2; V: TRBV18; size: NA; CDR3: CASSTFGTSGNTDTQYF; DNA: TGTGCCAGCTCAACATTCGGGACTAGCGGGAACACAGATACGCAGTATTTT
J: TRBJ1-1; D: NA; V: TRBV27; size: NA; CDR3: CASKSTGLNTEAFF; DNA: TGTGCCAGCAAGTCCACAGGATTGAACACTGAAGCTTTCTTT
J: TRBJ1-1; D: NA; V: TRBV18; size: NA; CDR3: CASSFERRHTEAFF; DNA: TGTGCCAGCTCATTTGAGAGGCGCCACACTGAAGCTTTCTTT
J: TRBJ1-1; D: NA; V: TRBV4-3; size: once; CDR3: CASSQDFVSGTEAFF; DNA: TGCGCCAGCAGCCAAGATTTTGTCAGCGGCACTGAAGCTTTCTTT
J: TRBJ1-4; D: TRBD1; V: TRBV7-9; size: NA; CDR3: CASSFGQGNEKLFF; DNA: TGTGCCAGCAGCTTCGGACAGGGGAATGAAAAACTGTTTTTT
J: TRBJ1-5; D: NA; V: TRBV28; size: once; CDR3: CASSLGGGAQPQHF; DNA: TGTGCCAGCAGCCTAGGTGGCGGGGCCCAGCCCCAGCATTTT
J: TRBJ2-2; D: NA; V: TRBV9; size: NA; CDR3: CASSPRGTGLDTGELFF; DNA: TGTGCCAGCAGCCCAAGGGGGACGGGTTTGGACACCGGGGAGCTGTTTTTT
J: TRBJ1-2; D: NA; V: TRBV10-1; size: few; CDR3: CASSLHSLYGYTF; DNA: TGCGCCAGCAGCTTACACAGCCTCTATGGCTACACCTTC
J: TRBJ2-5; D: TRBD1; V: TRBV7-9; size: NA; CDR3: CASSYRDSRIKTQYF; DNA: TGTGCCAGCAGTTATAGGGACAGCCGAATAAAGACCCAGTACTTC
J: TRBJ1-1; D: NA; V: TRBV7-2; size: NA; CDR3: CASSLAGQLLEAFF; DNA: TGTGCCAGCAGCTTAGCCGGACAGCTTCTTGAAGCTTTCTTT
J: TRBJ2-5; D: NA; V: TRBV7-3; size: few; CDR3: CPWGERMEETQYF; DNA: TGCCCGTGGGGGGAAAGAATGGAGGAGACCCAGTACTTC
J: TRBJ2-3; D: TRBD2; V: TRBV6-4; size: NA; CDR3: CASSVAAGATDTQYF; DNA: TGTGCCAGCAGTGTCGCAGCGGGAGCGACAGATACGCAGTATTTT
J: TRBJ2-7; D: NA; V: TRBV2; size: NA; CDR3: CASKQNSYEQYF; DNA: TGTGCCAGCAAACAGAACTCCTACGAGCAGTACTTC
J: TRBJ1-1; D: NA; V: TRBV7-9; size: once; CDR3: CSTLPRGGGKTEAFF; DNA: TGTTCCACCCTCCCAAGGGGGGGAGGTAAAACTGAAGCTTTCTTT
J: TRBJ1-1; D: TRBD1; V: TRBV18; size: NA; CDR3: CASSLGQGGNTEAFF; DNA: TGTGCCAGCTCACTAGGACAGGGAGGGAACACTGAAGCTTTCTTT
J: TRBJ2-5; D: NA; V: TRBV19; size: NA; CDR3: CASSTLQETQYF; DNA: TGTGCCAGTAGTACCCTCCAAGAGACCCAGTACTTC
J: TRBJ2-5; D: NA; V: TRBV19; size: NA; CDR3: CASSMNQKETQYF; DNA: TGTGCCAGTAGTATGAACCAGAAAGAGACCCAGTACTTC
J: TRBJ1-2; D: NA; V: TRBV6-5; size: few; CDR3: CASTNRRGPNYGYTF; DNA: TGTGCCAGCACCAATCGCAGGGGCCCCAACTATGGCTACACCTTC
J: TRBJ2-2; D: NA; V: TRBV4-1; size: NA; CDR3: CASAYANTGELFF; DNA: TGCGCCAGTGCCTACGCCAACACCGGGGAGCTGTTTTTT
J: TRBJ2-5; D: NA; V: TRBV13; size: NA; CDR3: CASSSRAPPTQYF; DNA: TGTGCCAGCAGCTCCAGGGCCCCCCCGACCCAGTACTTC
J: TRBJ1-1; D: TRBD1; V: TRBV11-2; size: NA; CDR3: CASSLQGATEAFF; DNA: TGTGCCAGCAGCTTACAGGGGGCCACTGAAGCTTTCTTT
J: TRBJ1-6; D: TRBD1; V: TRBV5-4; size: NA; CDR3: CASSLLGGDPLALHF; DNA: TGTGCCAGCAGCTTGCTAGGGGGCGATCCCTTGGCCCTCCACTTT
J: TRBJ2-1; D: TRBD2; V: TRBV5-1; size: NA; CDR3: CASSLVTSGSNEQFF; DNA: TGCGCCAGCAGCTTGGTGACTAGCGGGAGCAATGAGCAGTTCTTC
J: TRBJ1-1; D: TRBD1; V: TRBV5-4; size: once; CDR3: CASSVMGQGRAFF; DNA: TGTGCCAGCAGTGTGATGGGACAGGGAAGGGCTTTCTTT
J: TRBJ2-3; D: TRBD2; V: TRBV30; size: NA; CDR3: CAWRVGLETDTQYF; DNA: TGTGCCTGGAGGGTGGGACTAGAGACAGATACGCAGTATTTT
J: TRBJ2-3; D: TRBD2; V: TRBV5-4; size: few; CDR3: CASSFSGDADTQYF; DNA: TGTGCCAGCAGCTTTAGCGGGGATGCAGATACGCAGTATTTT
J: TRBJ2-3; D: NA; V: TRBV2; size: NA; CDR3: CASSEGAGGGTDTQYF; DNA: TGTGCCAGTTCCGAGGGGGCGGGAGGCGGCACAGATACGCAGTATTTT
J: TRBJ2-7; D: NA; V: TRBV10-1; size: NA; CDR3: CATPSTGSSYEQYF; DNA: TGCGCCACTCCCTCGACAGGTAGCTCCTACGAGCAGTACTTC
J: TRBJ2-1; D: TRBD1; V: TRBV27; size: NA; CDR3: CASSWDRNNEQFF; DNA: TGTGCCAGCAGTTGGGACAGAAACAATGAGCAGTTCTTC
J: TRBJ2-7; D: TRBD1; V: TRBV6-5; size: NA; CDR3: CASSYSLRTGIAEQYF; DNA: TGTGCCAGCAGTTACTCCTTGAGGACAGGGATAGCCGAGCAGTACTTC
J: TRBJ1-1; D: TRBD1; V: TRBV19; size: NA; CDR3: CASRYDRVLNTEAFF; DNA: TGTGCCAGTAGGTACGACAGGGTCTTGAACACTGAAGCTTTCTTT
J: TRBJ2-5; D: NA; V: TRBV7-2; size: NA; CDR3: CASSPPTEETQYF; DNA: TGTGCCAGCAGCCCCCCGACAGAAGAGACCCAGTACTTC